This T cell receptor (beta chain) emerged from a study of vaccination and CD4 T cells after COVID-19. Study as a whole: Convalescent patients gave post-COVID blood a median about 110 days post-diagnosis, range 35 to 161. At a median approximately 71 days (range 14 to 241) after dose two, post-vaccine samples were obtained. Stimulation used overlapping spike peptides from SARS-CoV-2, HCoV-NL63, HCoV-OC43 and HCoV-229E.

Note on this clonotype: As yet, its antigen is unknown.

Treatment defined: roughly 11-day PBMC culture with coronavirus spike peptide pools or control peptides (ViraFEST assay). ViraFEST used peptide pools to expand antigen-specific T cells and subsequently sequenced their TCRs. Germline CDR1 SGHAT, CDR2 FQDESV (reference sequence). This CDR3 has 13 residues. Germline trimming cut 1 base from V and 5 bases from J; bases unmatched to any gene: 0. Sequenced with the Oncomine TCR Beta short-read assay was DNA taken from cultured CD4+ T cells. Each CDR3 protein gets one entry after TCRdb re-called the PCR reads with MiXCR. The data contain approximately 11,000 distinct CDR3 sequences, approximately 59% of them singletons.

The V and J genes are TRBV11-1 and TRBJ2-3; 7 nucleotides align to TRBD1. Sequencing input: CD4+ T cells from blood, cultured in vitro. This sequence was found in a human donor who had recovered from COVID-19. CDR3: CASSLGQGDTQYF. The CDR3 DNA sequence: TGTGCCAGCAGCTTAGGACAGGGAGATACGCAGTATTTT.